This record looks at one TCR beta chain sequence and its context. V trimming: 0 bases; J trimming: 6 bases; junction bases outside the gene matches: 10. CDR1 is GTSNPN, CDR2 SVGIG, per germline (reference sequence). CDR3 length: 15 amino acids. Produced via immunoSEQ multiplex PCR; TCRdb's table is partial and in-frame only. The sample records approximately 340,000 clones, 80% to 95% being singletons. The sample is drawn from a study of blood T cell repertoires in COVID-19. Study-level information: From T cells, B-cell-depleted T cells, or PBMCs came the material, which was cDNA or gDNA.

The gene calls are TRBV30 and TRBJ1-2, with 7 bases aligning to TRBD1. Specimen: PBMCs or T cells enriched from blood (not recorded which). The TCR sequence derives from a woman aged 40 to 49 who had been exposed to COVID-19. The CDR3 DNA is TGTGCCTGGAGTGTACACCCAACAGGGGCGGATGGCTACACCTTC. Translating it yields CAWSVHPTGADGYTF. Full variable domain (outside the CDR3, taken from reference TRBV30 and TRBJ1-2): SQTIHQWPATLVQPVGSPLSLECTVEGTSNPNLYWYRQAAGRGLQLLFYSVGIGQISSEVPQNLSASRPQDRQFILSSKKLLLSDSGFYLCAWSVHPTGADGYTFGSGTRLTVV.